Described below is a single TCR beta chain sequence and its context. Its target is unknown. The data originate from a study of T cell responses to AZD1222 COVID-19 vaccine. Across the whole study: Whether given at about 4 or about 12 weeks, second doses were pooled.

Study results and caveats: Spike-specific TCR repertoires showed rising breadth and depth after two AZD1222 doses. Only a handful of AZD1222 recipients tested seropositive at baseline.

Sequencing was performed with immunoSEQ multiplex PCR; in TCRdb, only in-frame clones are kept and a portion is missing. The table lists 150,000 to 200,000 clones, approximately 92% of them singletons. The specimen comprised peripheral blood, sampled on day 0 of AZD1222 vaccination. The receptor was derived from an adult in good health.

The chain's CDR3 is CASSYDPQGGNTEAFF. The DNA for the CDR3 is TGTGCCAGCAGTTACGACCCACAGGGGGGGAACACTGAAGCTTTCTTT. The rearrangement links TRBV6-5 to TRBJ1-1, with 8 bases that match TRBD1. The CDR3 is 16 residues long. Germline CDR1 is MNHEY and CDR2 is SVGAGI. The V and J ends lost 2 bases and 1 base, in that order; junction bases with no gene match: 6.